This entry describes one T cell receptor beta chain. Its cognate antigen has yet to be identified. Nothing much larger sits one base from this clone, and base qualities are not available. This specimen comes from a study of a mutant IDH1 vaccine in newly diagnosed glioma (dated by TCRdb to the early 2020s). About the investigation overall: The roughly 35 treated patients were 62.5% male and 37.5% female, with a mean age of around 40 years. Prior to enrollment, standard therapy consisting of radiotherapy alone, temozolomide alone, or radiochemotherapy with temozolomide had been administered to patients, with the combination being received by most patients. Peripheral blood was collected at six visits: V03 (baseline), V05, V07, V10, V12 and V13. For exploratory analyses, 25 treated patients had longitudinal TCRB deep sequencing done wherever samples were available. General study outcomes and caveats: Across multiple MHC alleles, vaccine-induced immune responses were seen in approximately 93% of patients. Selection of PBMC samples for TCRB deep sequencing was based on availability. Changes in the top peripheral T cell clonotypes picked up by TCRB sequencing did not appear to be linked to pseudoprogression. The authors stated that sample limitations prevented analyses of patient blood samples from being reproduced.

V and J are truncated by 1 base and 5 bases respectively, leaving an intervening sequence of 10 bases. The germline V gene (reference sequence) specifies SGHNT as CDR1 and YYREEE as CDR2. Counted from cysteine to valine, this CDR3 has 13 amino acids. The only DNA kept is the CDR3, 39 bases in frame from the first base. The library was generated by the immunoSEQ multiplex PCR assay. The hsTCRB Kit was used according to the manufacturer's protocol to amplify rearranged TCR beta chain sequences. TCRB libraries were sequenced on an Illumina MiSeq. The original pipeline was this. Demultiplexing, trimming and gene mapping were performed with the kit vendor's proprietary platform. The table was pulled from immuneACCESS by TCRdb, which kept in-frame rearrangements only. Such tables lose some clones; where checked, under half of the loss comes from unresolved V genes, and the rest has no known cause. V and J calls and clone size come straight from that table; D and trimming were deduced from the DNA. The sample contains more than 20,000 clones, under 85% of them found a single time. The ten most abundant clones make up roughly 5% of the sample.

The sample's time point label is to be understood as: baseline, week 1 (first vaccination visit). The treatment or condition label corresponds to: pre-vaccination baseline after standard-of-care therapy. The donors had newly diagnosed IDH1-mutant astrocytomas of WHO grade 3 or 4 that showed loss of nuclear ATRX. The samples were drawn from NOA16, a multicentre, single-arm, open-label phase I trial in Germany that tested a mutant IDH1 peptide vaccine in humans for the first time. Blood drawn at visit V03 was used as the baseline sample for immunogenicity testing. Genomic DNA for TCRB sequencing was extracted from EDTA blood using the DNeasy Blood and Tissue Kit.

This clonotype was obtained from a man in his forties with glioma. The sequence joins TRBV5-4 to TRBJ2-7, with a tentative D call of TRBD1 or TRBD2, each matching 5 bases. The source was PBMCs, collected from a glioma patient treated with radiotherapy, temozolomide or both. The bases are TGTGCCAGCAGCTTGATCGGGGCTAACGAGCAGTACGTC. This sequence encodes CASSLIGANEQYV.